This T cell receptor (beta chain) emerged from a study of blood T cell repertoires in COVID-19. Study background: Nucleic acid was either cDNA or gDNA, and it came from T cells, B-cell-depleted T cells, or PBMCs.

Original analysis: Estimation of nucleated cell counts was performed using reference gene primer amplification. Profiled with immunoSEQ multiplex PCR; TCRdb holds only in-frame clones, not every one. The DNA gave D and trimming, while V, J and clone size come from that table. Here the sample spans over 150,000 clones, roughly 87% being singletons. The CDR3 totals 16 residues. With 5 bases clipped from V and 5 bases from J, the junction kept 10 bases outside the gene matches. The V gene's germline CDR1 is LNHDA and CDR2 SQIVND (reference sequence). Sequencing was performed on peripheral blood. V usage is TRBV19 and J usage is TRBJ2-2, with 8 bases aligning to TRBD1. This TCR came from a woman between 55 and 75 years old who had recovered from COVID-19. The CDR3 here is CASSWAGQGGTGELFF. The CDR3 DNA reads TGTGCCAGTAGTTGGGCCGGACAGGGTGGGACCGGGGAGCTGTTTTTT.